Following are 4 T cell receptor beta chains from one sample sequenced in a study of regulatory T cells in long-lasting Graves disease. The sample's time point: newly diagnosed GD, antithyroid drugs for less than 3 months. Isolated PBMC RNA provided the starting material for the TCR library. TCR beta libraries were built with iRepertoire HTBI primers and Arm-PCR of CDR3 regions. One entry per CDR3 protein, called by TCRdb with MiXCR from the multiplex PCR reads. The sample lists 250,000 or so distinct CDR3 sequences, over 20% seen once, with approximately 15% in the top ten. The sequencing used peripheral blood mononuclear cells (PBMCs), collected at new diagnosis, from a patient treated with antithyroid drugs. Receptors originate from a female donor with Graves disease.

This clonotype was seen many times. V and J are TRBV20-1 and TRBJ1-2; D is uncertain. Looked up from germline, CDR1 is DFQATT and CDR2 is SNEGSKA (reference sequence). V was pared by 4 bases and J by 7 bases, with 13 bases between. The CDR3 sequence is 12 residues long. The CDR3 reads CSATTTSPGYTF. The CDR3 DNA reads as TGCAGTGCTACCACGACATCTCCTGGCTACACCTTC.

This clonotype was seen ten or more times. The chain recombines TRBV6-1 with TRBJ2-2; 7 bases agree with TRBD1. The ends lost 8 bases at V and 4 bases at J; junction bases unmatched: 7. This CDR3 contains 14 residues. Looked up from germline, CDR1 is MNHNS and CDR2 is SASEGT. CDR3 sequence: CASRKTGATGELFF. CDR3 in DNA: TGTGCCAGCCGGAAAACAGGGGCCACCGGGGAGCTGTTTTTT.

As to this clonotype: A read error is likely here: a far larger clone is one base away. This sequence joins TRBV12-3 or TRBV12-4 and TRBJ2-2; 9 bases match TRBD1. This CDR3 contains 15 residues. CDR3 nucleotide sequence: TGTGCCAGCAGCTTAGAGGGACAGGGTCACGGGGTGCTGTTTTTT. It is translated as CASSLEGQGHGVLFF.

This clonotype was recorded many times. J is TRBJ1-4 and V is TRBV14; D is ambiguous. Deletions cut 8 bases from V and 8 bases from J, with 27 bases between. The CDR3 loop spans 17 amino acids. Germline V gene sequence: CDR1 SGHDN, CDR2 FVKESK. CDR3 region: CASYQGWNFLPAEKLFF. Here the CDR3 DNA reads TGTGCCAGCTATCAAGGATGGAACTTTCTCCCGGCGGAAAAACTGTTTTTT.